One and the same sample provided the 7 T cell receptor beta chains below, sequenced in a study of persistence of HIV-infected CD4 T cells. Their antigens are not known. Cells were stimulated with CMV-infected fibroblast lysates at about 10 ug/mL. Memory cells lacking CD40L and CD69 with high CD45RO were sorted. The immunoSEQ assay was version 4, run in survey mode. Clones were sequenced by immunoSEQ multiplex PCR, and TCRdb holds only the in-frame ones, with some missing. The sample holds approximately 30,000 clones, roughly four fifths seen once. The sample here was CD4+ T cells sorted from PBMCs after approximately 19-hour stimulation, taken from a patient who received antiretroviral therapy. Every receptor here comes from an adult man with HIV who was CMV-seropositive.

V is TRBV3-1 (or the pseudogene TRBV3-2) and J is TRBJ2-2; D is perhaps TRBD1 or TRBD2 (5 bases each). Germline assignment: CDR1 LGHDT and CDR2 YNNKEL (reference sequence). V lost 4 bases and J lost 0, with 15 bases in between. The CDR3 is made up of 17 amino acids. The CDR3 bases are TGTGCCAGCAGCCGAGAGCCGGGACGATCGAACACCGGGGAGCTGTTTTTT. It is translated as CASSREPGRSNTGELFF.

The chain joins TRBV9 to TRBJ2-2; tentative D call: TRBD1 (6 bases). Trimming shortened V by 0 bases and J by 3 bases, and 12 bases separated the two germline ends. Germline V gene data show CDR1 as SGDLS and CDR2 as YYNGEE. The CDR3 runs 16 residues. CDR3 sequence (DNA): TGTGCCAGCAGCGTAGGTAACAGGGAGTACACCGGGGAGCTGTTTTTT. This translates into CASSVGNREYTGELFF.

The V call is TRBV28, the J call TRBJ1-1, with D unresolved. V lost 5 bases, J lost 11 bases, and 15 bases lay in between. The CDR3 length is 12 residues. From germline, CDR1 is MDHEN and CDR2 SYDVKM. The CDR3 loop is CASSRLPRGAFF. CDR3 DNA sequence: TGTGCCAGCAGTCGACTGCCGAGAGGGGCTTTCTTT.

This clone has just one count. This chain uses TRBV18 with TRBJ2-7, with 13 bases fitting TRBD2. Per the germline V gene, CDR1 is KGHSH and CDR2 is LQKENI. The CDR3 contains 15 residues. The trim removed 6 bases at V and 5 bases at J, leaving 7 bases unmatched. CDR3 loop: CASSPTTSGGDEQYF. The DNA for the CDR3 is TGTGCCAGCTCGCCTACTACTAGCGGGGGGGACGAGCAGTACTTC.

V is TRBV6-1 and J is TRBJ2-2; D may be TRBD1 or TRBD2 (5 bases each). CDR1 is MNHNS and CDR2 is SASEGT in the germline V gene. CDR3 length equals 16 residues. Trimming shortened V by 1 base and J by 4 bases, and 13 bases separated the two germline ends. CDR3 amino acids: CASSEGVWGFTGELFF. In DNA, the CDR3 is TGTGCCAGCAGTGAAGGGGTTTGGGGGTTCACCGGGGAGCTGTTTTTT.

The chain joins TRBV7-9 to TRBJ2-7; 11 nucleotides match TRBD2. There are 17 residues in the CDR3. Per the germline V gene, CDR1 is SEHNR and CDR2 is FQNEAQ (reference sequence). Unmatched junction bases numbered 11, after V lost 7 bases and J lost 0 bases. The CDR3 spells CASINLAGGQSSYEQYF. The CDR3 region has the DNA TGTGCCAGCATTAATCTAGCGGGGGGTCAGAGCTCCTACGAGCAGTACTTC.

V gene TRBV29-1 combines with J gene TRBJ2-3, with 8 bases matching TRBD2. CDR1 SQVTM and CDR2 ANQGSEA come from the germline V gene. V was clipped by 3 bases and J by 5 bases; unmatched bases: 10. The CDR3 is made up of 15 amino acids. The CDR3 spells CSVEKVGTSGDTQYF. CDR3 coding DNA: TGCAGCGTTGAGAAGGTTGGGACTAGTGGAGATACGCAGTATTTT.